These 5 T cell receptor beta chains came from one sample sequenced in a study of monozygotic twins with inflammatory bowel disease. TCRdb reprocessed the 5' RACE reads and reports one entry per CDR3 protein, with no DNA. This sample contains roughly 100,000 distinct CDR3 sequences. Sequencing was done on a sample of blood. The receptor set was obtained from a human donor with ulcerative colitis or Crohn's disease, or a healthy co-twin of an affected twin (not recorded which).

This CDR3 is CASSYTRGNEQFF. V and J are TRBV6-6 and TRBJ2-1; the D gene TCRdb calls, TRBD1, cannot be checked with no DNA. CDR3 length equals 13 residues. The germline V gene encodes CDR1 MNHNY and CDR2 SVGAGI (reference sequence).

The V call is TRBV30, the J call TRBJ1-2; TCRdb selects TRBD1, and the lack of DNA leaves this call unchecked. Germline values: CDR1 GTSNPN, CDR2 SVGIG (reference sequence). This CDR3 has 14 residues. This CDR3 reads CAWTSDRITYGYTF.

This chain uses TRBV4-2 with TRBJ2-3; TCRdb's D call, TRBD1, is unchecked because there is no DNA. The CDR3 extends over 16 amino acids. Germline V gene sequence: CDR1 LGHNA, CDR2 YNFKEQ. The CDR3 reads CASSQDRWGAKDTQYF.

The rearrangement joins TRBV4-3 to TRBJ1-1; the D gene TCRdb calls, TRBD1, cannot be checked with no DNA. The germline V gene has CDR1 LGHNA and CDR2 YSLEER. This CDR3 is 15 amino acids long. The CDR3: CASSQEGAVGAGAFF.

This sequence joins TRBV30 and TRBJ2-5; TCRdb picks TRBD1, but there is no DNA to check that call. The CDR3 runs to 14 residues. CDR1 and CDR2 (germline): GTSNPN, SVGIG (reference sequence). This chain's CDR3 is CAWRGARHQETQYF.